Each of the 26 T cell receptor beta chains below was sequenced from the same sample in a study of cytomegalovirus exposure and HLA in healthy donors. PCR amplification relied on 60 Vbeta primers (plus 13 Jbeta primers). Generated by immunoSEQ multiplex PCR, the TCRdb table keeps only in-frame clones and is missing some. The sample comprises 100,000 to 150,000 clones, about 81% of which are singletons, and approximately 1.1% rests with the top ten. The sample was PBMCs. The receptor set was obtained from a woman younger than 45 in good health and CMV-seronegative.

The chain has TRBV5-1 and TRBJ1-1; D is unresolved. The V end lost 0 bases, the J end lost 1 base, and 7 bases lay between the germline ends. The CDR3 totals 14 residues. Looked up from germline, CDR1 is SGHRS and CDR2 is YFSETQ. CDR3 nucleotide sequence: TGCGCCAGCAGCTTGGAGACGGGGAACACTGAAGCTTTCTTT. Translation: CASSLETGNTEAFF.

The chain couples TRBV6-1 to TRBJ2-7, with D possibly matching TRBD2 (6 bases). This CDR3 is built from 13 residues. Germline V lookup: CDR1 MNHNS, CDR2 SASEGT. V lost 8 bases to trimming and J lost 0 bases, with 11 bases between them. The CDR3 sequence: CASGTSSSYEQYF. Written as DNA, the CDR3 is TGTGCCAGCGGGACTTCTAGCTCCTACGAGCAGTACTTC.

The sample holds one count of this clone. The chain is built from TRBV6-6 and TRBJ1-5; D remains unclear. The CDR3 extends over 16 amino acids. The germline CDR1 and CDR2 sequences are MNHNY and SVGAGI (reference sequence). Deletions cut 4 bases from V and 2 bases from J, with 15 bases between. DNA for the CDR3: TGTGCCAGCAGTTCCCCCAGTGGCCGCCGCAATCAGCCCCAGCATTTT. Translation gives CASSSPSGRRNQPQHF.

This clone turned up a few times. The chain couples TRBV10-3 to TRBJ1-6; TRBD1 aligns across 8 bases. Trimming took 2 bases from V and 7 from J; bases not matched to a gene: 7. CDR1 and CDR2 from the germline V gene are ENHRY and SYGVKD. CDR3 length equals 16 residues. The DNA for the CDR3 is TGTGCCATCAGTGAGCCAGGGGGCTCTACCAATTCACCCCTCCACTTT. This translates into CAISEPGGSTNSPLHF.

This chain joins TRBV27 and TRBJ2-3, with 8 bases lining up with TRBD1. CDR1 MNHEY and CDR2 SMNVEV come from the germline V gene (reference sequence). The CDR3 is 14 amino acids. With V trimmed by 6 bases and J by 0 bases, 2 bases remained unmatched. CDR3 in DNA: TGTGCCAGCAGAAGACAGGGGAGCACAGATACGCAGTATTTT. This gives the protein CASRRQGSTDTQYF.

J is TRBJ1-2 and V is TRBV27; D might be TRBD1 (6 bases). The germline V and J ends were trimmed by 5 bases and 1 base, with 14 bases remaining between them. Germline V gene data show CDR1 as MNHEY and CDR2 as SMNVEV (reference sequence). The CDR3 extends over 15 amino acids. The CDR3 spells CASSPSGTYNYGYTF. In nucleotides, the CDR3 is TGTGCCAGCAGTCCCTCCGGGACATATAACTATGGCTACACCTTC.

This chain uses TRBV2 with TRBJ2-4, with 7 bases aligning to TRBD1. The length of the CDR3 is 15 residues. CDR1 is SNHLY and CDR2 is FYNNEI in the germline V gene. V trimming: 11 bases; J trimming: 7 bases; junction bases outside the gene matches: 17. DNA of the CDR3: TGTGCCGGCCTGGGAGTTCGGGGCAGGGGGAACATTCAGTACTTC. Encoded protein: CAGLGVRGRGNIQYF.

The chain combines TRBV11-3 with TRBJ2-7; D uncertain. This CDR3 has 15 residues. CDR1 and CDR2 from the germline V gene are SGHNT and YENEEA. Trimming took 4 bases from V and 3 from J, leaving 16 bases between them. The CDR3, as DNA: TGTGCCAGCAGCTCCCTCCCTCGACTGATCTACGAGCAGTACTTC. Protein product: CASSSLPRLIYEQYF.

V gene TRBV5-1 combines with J gene TRBJ2-1; 9 nucleotides line up with TRBD1. CDR1 is SGHRS and CDR2 is YFSETQ in the germline V gene. The CDR3 covers 15 residues. J was trimmed by 4 bases and V by 4 bases; bases with no gene match: 6. CDR3 sequence: CASSPGTGRYNEQFF. The CDR3 bases are TGCGCCAGCAGCCCCGGGACAGGGAGGTACAATGAGCAGTTCTTC.

The chain has TRBV7-9 and TRBJ2-2; TRBD1 matches at 9 bases. This CDR3 has 17 residues. The J segment lost 5 bases and the V segment lost 5 bases, leaving 12 bases of the junction unmatched. CDR1 is SEHNR, CDR2 FQNEAQ, per germline (reference sequence). CDR3 sequence reads: CASSLPGTGIMTGELFF. The DNA for the CDR3 is TGTGCCAGCAGCCTTCCTGGGACAGGGATTATGACCGGGGAGCTGTTTTTT.

The chain employs TRBV6-6 and TRBJ1-1; TRBD1 matches at 8 bases. Germline V lookup: CDR1 MNHNY, CDR2 SVGAGI (reference sequence). Unmatched junction bases numbered 9, after V lost 7 bases and J lost 5 bases. This CDR3 spans 14 amino acids. The CDR3 region has the DNA TGTGCCAGCAATACCAGGGGGCAGGGAACTGAAGCTTTCTTT. It encodes CASNTRGQGTEAFF.

The rearrangement joins TRBV5-4 to TRBJ1-2; a weak D match, TRBD1 (5 bases). V shed 2 bases and J shed 4 bases, with 18 bases lying between them. Germline loops: CDR1 SGHNT, CDR2 YYREEE (reference sequence). This CDR3 comprises 16 residues. The chain's CDR3 is CASSFEQENLFYGYTF. The CDR3 DNA sequence: TGTGCCAGCAGCTTCGAACAGGAAAATTTATTCTATGGCTACACCTTC.

This chain joins TRBV9 and TRBJ1-1; D is ambiguous. The CDR3 is 14 amino acids. CDR1 is SGDLS, CDR2 YYNGEE, per germline. V dropped 0 bases and J dropped 4 bases, with 10 bases sitting between them. The CDR3 reads CASSVGGRTTEAFF. The DNA of the CDR3 is TGTGCCAGCAGCGTAGGTGGGAGGACCACTGAAGCTTTCTTT.

Remarks on this clone: One end of the junction is discordant with germline, which a read error may explain. This chain uses TRBV7-7 with TRBJ1-3; D gene unclear. The CDR3 consists of 13 residues. Per germline, CDR1 SSHAT and CDR2 FNYEAQ (reference sequence). The CDR3: CASSLGREDTIYF. CDR3 coding DNA: TGTGCTAGCAGCTTAGGCCGAGAAGACACCATATATTTT.

This clone has just a few counts. The chain is built from TRBV14 and TRBJ2-1; 13 nucleotides align to TRBD2. The trim removed 4 bases at V and 6 bases at J, leaving 3 bases unmatched. This CDR3 comprises 15 residues. The germline CDR1 and CDR2 sequences are SGHDN and FVKESK. DNA of the CDR3: TGTGCCAGCAGCCGGACTAGCGGGAGTATCAATGAGCAGTTCTTC. This gives the protein CASSRTSGSINEQFF.

The chain links TRBV5-6 to TRBJ2-1; 8 positions agree with TRBD2. V lost 2 bases to trimming and J lost 0 bases; unmatched junction nucleotides: 1. The CDR3 runs 15 residues. Germline V gene lookup returns CDR1 SGHDT and CDR2 YYEEEE. CDR3 DNA: TGTGCCAGCAGCTTTAGCGGGAACTCCTACAATGAGCAGTTCTTC. As protein: CASSFSGNSYNEQFF.

V gene TRBV29-1 combines with J gene TRBJ2-7; D might be TRBD1 (5 bases). V dropped 2 bases and J dropped 4 bases, with 12 bases sitting between them. Per germline, CDR1 SQVTM and CDR2 ANQGSEA. This CDR3 has 13 residues. CDR3 DNA sequence: TGCAGCGTTGAAATACCAGGGCAGTACGAGCAGTACTTC. Translated: CSVEIPGQYEQYF.

The CDR3 DNA reads as TGTGCCAGCAGTATACTAGCAGATACGCAGTATTTT. Translation: CASSILADTQYF. V gene TRBV2 combines with J gene TRBJ2-3; D is possibly TRBD2 (5 bases). Germline CDR1 and CDR2: SNHLY and FYNNEI. V was trimmed by 5 bases and J by 4 bases, leaving 7 bases between them. The CDR3 is made up of 12 amino acids.

The rearrangement joins TRBV2 to TRBJ1-1, with TRBD1 matching 10 bases. CDR1 and CDR2 (germline): SNHLY, FYNNEI. The V and J ends lost 5 bases and 5 bases, in that order; junction bases with no gene match: 5. CDR3 length: 14 amino acids. The CDR3 spells CASSRRDRGTEAFF. In DNA form, the CDR3 reads TGTGCCAGCAGTCGTCGGGACAGGGGAACTGAAGCTTTCTTT. The full variable domain, completed using reference TRBV2 and TRBJ1-1, is EPEVTQTPSHQVTQMGQEVILRCVPISNHLYFYWYRQILGQKVEFLVSFYNNEISEKSEIFDDQFSVERPDGSNFTLKIRSTKLEDSAMYFCASSRRDRGTEAFFGQGTRLTVV.

The rearrangement uses TRBV30 and TRBJ1-1, with 9 bases fitting TRBD1. The germline V gene encodes CDR1 GTSNPN and CDR2 SVGIG (reference sequence). CDR3 length equals 14 residues. V was pared by 2 bases and J by 3 bases, with 4 bases of the junction left unmatched. CDR3 sequence (DNA): TGTGCCTGGAGTTCCGGGACAGGGTACACTGAAGCTTTCTTT. Translation gives CAWSSGTGYTEAFF.

This clone turned up a few times. The V gene is TRBV6-1, the J gene TRBJ1-1, with 9 bases matching TRBD1. The CDR3 is made up of 15 amino acids. Germline assignment: CDR1 MNHNS and CDR2 SASEGT. Losses at the gene ends were 4 bases for V and 5 bases for J; bases not matched to a gene: 8. CDR3 DNA: TGTGCCAGCAGTGGTTCACAGGGGGCGAGAACTGAAGCTTTCTTT. This codes for CASSGSQGARTEAFF.

The CDR3 loop reads CASSEVGGEQYF. The CDR3 DNA is TGTGCCAGCAGCGAAGTCGGGGGGGAGCAGTACTTC. The gene calls are TRBV7-9 and TRBJ2-7, with TRBD2 identical over 7 bases. The CDR3 has 12 amino acids. Germline lookup yields CDR1 SEHNR and CDR2 FQNEAQ (reference sequence). Trimming cost V 5 bases and J 7 bases; bases outside gene matches: 5.

The chain joins TRBV27 to TRBJ2-2; D may be TRBD2 (6 bases). Trimming took off 2 bases at V and 9 bases at J, with 13 bases between the two ends. This CDR3 has 14 amino acids. Germline V gives CDR1 MNHEY, CDR2 SMNVEV (reference sequence). The CDR3 spells CASSLLAGLRELFF. In nucleotides, the CDR3 is TGTGCCAGCAGTTTACTGGCGGGACTTCGGGAGCTGTTTTTT.

V and J are TRBV30 and TRBJ1-3; D gene ambiguous. Between the trimmed V and J ends, which lost 1 base and 3 bases, there was a span of 7 bases. The CDR3 spans 13 residues. Germline V CDR1 and CDR2: GTSNPN, SVGIG (reference sequence). The CDR3, as DNA: TGTGCCTGGAGTGGTTCGGGTGGAAACACCATATATTTT. It is translated as CAWSGSGGNTIYF.

The chain has TRBV7-6 and TRBJ2-3; D unclear. The germline V and J ends were trimmed by 5 bases and 5 bases, with 26 bases remaining between them. The CDR3 is 18 residues long. Per germline, CDR1 SGHVS and CDR2 FNYEAQ. Written as DNA, the CDR3 is TGTGCCAGCAGCCCACAAGGCCCCGCGGAAAGACGGGTAGATACGCAGTATTTT. Translated: CASSPQGPAERRVDTQYF.

This chain links TRBV5-1 with TRBJ2-7; 7 nucleotides line up with TRBD2. V shed 2 bases, J shed 7 bases, and the junction held 9 bases outside the gene matches. This CDR3 has 14 residues. Germline loops: CDR1 SGHRS, CDR2 YFSETQ. The CDR3 sequence is CASSFAAGAKEQYF. The CDR3 DNA is TGCGCCAGCAGCTTTGCGGCGGGAGCTAAAGAGCAGTACTTC.